Presented here are 22 T cell receptor beta chains from one specimen sequenced in a study of blood T cells in healthy people across ages. Next came a second PCR, run for about 6 to 12 cycles, which used a sample-barcoded 5' primer along with a J-beta primer mix. Using its own MiXCR run on the 5' RACE reads, TCRdb lists one record per CDR3 protein. Among 600,000 or so distinct CDR3 sequences, around 48% were seen once, and the ten largest hold 20% to 25%. The sequencing input was blood. The receptors shown here come from a man older than 75 in good health.

About this clonotype itself: At one boundary the junction diverges from the germline segment, which might be a read error. The rearrangement links TRBV5-1 to TRBJ1-2; TRBD1 might be the D (5 bases). The CDR3 has 13 amino acids. From germline, CDR1 is SGHRS and CDR2 YFSETQ. CDR3 DNA sequence: TGCGCCAGCAGTCGGGGCTCTAACGATGGCTACACCTTC. Translation: CASSRGSNDGYTF.

The chain uses TRBV28 and TRBJ2-3, with D uncertain. V gave up 10 bases and J gave up 1 base, with 9 bases separating them. The CDR3 has 12 amino acids. CDR1 and CDR2 (germline): MDHEN, SYDVKM. Written as DNA, the CDR3 is TGTGCCATACATTCGCGCACAGATACGCAGTATTTT. Amino acids: CAIHSRTDTQYF.

This clonotype was picked up a small number of times. The chain links TRBV20-1 to TRBJ2-3; 14 nucleotides line up with TRBD2. The CDR3 is 16 amino acids. Trimming cost V 3 bases and J 5 bases; bases outside gene matches: 7. Germline values: CDR1 DFQATT, CDR2 SNEGSKA (reference sequence). CDR3 DNA: TGCAGTGCTAGCCCCGGACTAGCGGGGGGAATAGATACGCAGTATTTT. It translates to CSASPGLAGGIDTQYF.

The CDR3 DNA is TGCGCCAGCAGCTTGGCGGCAGGGCTTTCTTCCGAGCAGTACTTC. Translation: CASSLAAGLSSEQYF. This sequence joins TRBV5-1 and TRBJ2-7; D is possibly TRBD1 (5 bases). V was shortened by 0 bases and J by 6 bases, with 16 bases between the two germline ends. Germline loops: CDR1 SGHRS, CDR2 YFSETQ. The CDR3 spans 15 residues.

As concerns this clonotype: Sequence at one end of the junction differs from germline and may be a read error. This chain uses TRBV7-9 with TRBJ1-3; D may be TRBD1 (6 bases). In germline, CDR1 is SEHNR, CDR2 FQNEAQ (reference sequence). The CDR3 consists of 15 residues. CDR3 sequence: CDSSLGGISGNTIYF. The CDR3 DNA reads TGTGACAGCAGCTTAGGGGGGATCTCTGGAAACACCATATATTTT.

The chain links TRBV12-3 or TRBV12-4 to TRBJ2-2, with D perhaps TRBD2 (7 bases). The CDR3 loop spans 15 amino acids. Deletions cut 2 bases from V and 5 bases from J, with 12 bases between. The CDR3 spells CASSLRGAATGELFF. DNA for the CDR3: TGTGCCAGCAGTTTACGGGGGGCGGCTACCGGGGAGCTGTTTTTT.

This sequence joins TRBV27 and TRBJ2-7; either TRBD1 or TRBD2 may fit D (6 bases each). The CDR3 runs 12 residues. Deletions cut 7 bases from V and 2 bases from J, with 9 bases between. Germline-derived CDR1 and CDR2 are MNHEY and SMNVEV (reference sequence). The CDR3 coding sequence is TGTGCCAGCACCCGGGGGCCCTACGAGCAGTACTTC. Protein product: CASTRGPYEQYF.

DNA for the CDR3: TGCGCCAGCAGCTTGGCCGAGGTCAGAAACTCCTACAATGAGCAGTACTTC. Translated, it gives CASSLAEVRNSYNEQYF. This chain connects TRBV5-1 to TRBJ2-1, with D unclear. The DNA matches TRBJ2-7 better at its end, which makes the J call doubtful. The CDR3 sequence is 17 residues long. Looked up from germline, CDR1 is SGHRS and CDR2 is YFSETQ.

The CDR3 DNA sequence: TGCAGCGTCGACCTCGACAGTCCCGACAATGAGCAGTTCTTC. Encoded protein: CSVDLDSPDNEQFF. V and J are TRBV29-1 and TRBJ2-1; tentative D call: TRBD1 (5 bases). Germline-derived CDR1 and CDR2 are SQVTM and ANQGSEA. The CDR3 extends over 14 amino acids. The V gene lost 6 bases and the J gene lost 5 bases, with 17 bases spanning the gap.

The rearrangement uses TRBV27 and TRBJ2-5; D is possibly TRBD2 (6 bases). The DNA matches TRBJ2-7 better at its end, which makes the J call doubtful. This CDR3 comprises 13 residues. From germline, CDR1 is MNHEY and CDR2 SMNVEV (reference sequence). CDR3 region: CASGPGTSYEQYF. The CDR3 DNA reads as TGTGCCAGCGGGCCCGGGACTTCCTACGAGCAGTACTTC.

This clonotype was recorded at least ten times. The chain recombines TRBV28 with TRBJ2-5; D is uncertain. The V end was cut by 5 bases, the J end by 2 bases, with 12 bases between. In germline, CDR1 is MDHEN, CDR2 SYDVKM. CDR3 length: 14 amino acids. CDR3 sequence (DNA): TGTGCCAGCAGTCCCCATCGCAGGCAAGAGACCCAGTACTTC. It translates to CASSPHRRQETQYF.

The chain joins TRBV6-6 to TRBJ2-1; unclear D gene. Trimming stripped 0 bases from V and 5 bases from J, with 8 bases between. Germline V lookup: CDR1 MNHNY, CDR2 SVGAGI (reference sequence). The CDR3 covers 14 residues. The CDR3 here is CASSYSLTNNEQFF. DNA of the CDR3: TGTGCCAGCAGTTACTCGCTCACGAACAATGAGCAGTTCTTC.

This clonotype occurred a few times. The chain joins TRBV20-1 to TRBJ2-1; D is uncertain. The germline V gene has CDR1 DFQATT and CDR2 SNEGSKA (reference sequence). CDR3 size: 12 residues. V lost 1 base, J lost 9 bases, and 10 bases lay in between. The CDR3 here is CSARVSSSEQFF. As DNA, the CDR3 is TGCAGTGCTAGAGTGTCCAGTAGTGAGCAGTTCTTC.

The rearrangement joins TRBV27 to TRBJ1-1; D uncertain. This CDR3 spans 14 amino acids. Trimming took 5 bases from V and 6 from J, leaving 16 bases between them. From germline, CDR1 is MNHEY and CDR2 SMNVEV (reference sequence). The CDR3 spells CASSATRDAAEAFF. In nucleotides, the CDR3 is TGTGCCAGCAGTGCCACGAGGGATGCCGCTGAAGCTTTCTTT.

This clonotype was seen once. The rearrangement joins TRBV6-5 to TRBJ2-3; D is ambiguous. CDR3 length: 13 amino acids. Trimming left V 10 bases short and J 1 base short, with 12 bases between. Germline assignment: CDR1 MNHEY and CDR2 SVGAGI. Here the CDR3 DNA reads TGTGCCATACCCCGAACTGGCACAGATACGCAGTATTTT. Protein product: CAIPRTGTDTQYF.

This chain uses TRBV12-3 or TRBV12-4 with TRBJ2-3; 13 nucleotides match TRBD2. CDR3 length: 15 residues. V trimming: 8 bases; J trimming: 2 bases; junction bases outside the gene matches: 4. The CDR3 here is CASGLAGDLTDTQYF. CDR3 nucleotides: TGTGCCAGCGGACTAGCGGGGGACCTCACAGATACGCAGTATTTT.

Here the CDR3 reads CSANGAPTDTQYF. In DNA form, the CDR3 reads TGCAGTGCTAACGGGGCTCCCACAGATACGCAGTATTTT. This chain joins TRBV20-1 and TRBJ2-3; D assignment may be TRBD1 or TRBD2 (5 bases each). Between the trimmed V and J ends, which lost 4 bases and 2 bases, there was a span of 10 bases. The germline V gene encodes CDR1 DFQATT and CDR2 SNEGSKA (reference sequence). CDR3 length: 13 amino acids.

In the case of this clonotype: One end of the junction fails to match germline, which may point to a read error. This rearrangement joins TRBV29-1 to TRBJ2-4; TRBD1 matches at 9 bases. Germline values: CDR1 SQVTM, CDR2 ANQGSEA. The CDR3 covers 14 residues. CDR3 sequence: CSAQTGGNSYKQYF. CDR3 in DNA: TGTAGCGCTCAGACAGGGGGAAACTCCTACAAGCAGTACTTC.

The V and J genes are TRBV20-1 and TRBJ2-3; D perhaps matches TRBD2 (6 bases). With 0 bases removed from V and 4 bases from J, the gap between germline ends came to 14 bases. CDR1 is DFQATT, CDR2 SNEGSKA, per germline (reference sequence). The length of the CDR3 is 15 residues. The CDR3 bases are TGCAGTGCTAGAGAAGCGGAGGGGAACGCAGATACGCAGTATTTT. It yields the protein CSAREAEGNADTQYF.

Turning to this clonotype: This may come from a read error, since a much larger clone is one base off. The V and J genes are TRBV7-9 and TRBJ2-5, with D perhaps matching TRBD2 (5 bases). The CDR3 runs to 14 residues. Germline CDR1 reads SEHNR; CDR2 reads FQNEAQ (reference sequence). V was trimmed by 1 base and J by 5 bases, leaving 11 bases between them. The CDR3 coding sequence is TGTGCCAGCAGCTTAGTACCAGCGGAGGAGACCCAGTACTTC. It yields the protein CASSLVPAEETQYF.

This chain uses TRBV7-8 with TRBJ2-7; 9 positions match TRBD2. Germline V CDR1 and CDR2: SGHVS, FQNEAQ. With V trimmed by 8 bases and J by 2 bases, 10 bases remained unmatched. This CDR3 is built from 15 residues. CDR3 residues: CASLGAGGGTYEQYF. The DNA of the CDR3 is TGTGCCAGCTTAGGGGCGGGAGGGGGAACCTACGAGCAGTACTTC.

In its sample, this clonotype was seen many times. This sequence joins TRBV29-1 and TRBJ2-6, with D possibly TRBD1 on 5 matching bases. The germline V gene has CDR1 SQVTM and CDR2 ANQGSEA. V gave up 4 bases and J gave up 0 bases, with 10 bases separating them. This CDR3 is built from 15 residues. CDR3 residues: CSVVGASSGANVLTF. The DNA of the CDR3 is TGCAGCGTTGTTGGGGCTTCCTCTGGGGCCAACGTCCTGACTTTC.